The 13 T cell receptor beta chains presented below share a single source sample, sequenced in a study of T-cell reconstitution after alpha-beta-depleted transplantation in children (dated by TCRdb to 2016 to 2017). The protocol used for the library was PCR. Instrument on record: Illumina HiSeq 2500. TCR library preparation used molecular barcoding, with unique molecular identifiers applied to normalize quantification of the TCRbeta repertoire. TCRdb itself trimmed the public reads at Q25 with fastp, ran MiXCR and retained productive beta chains. Rows with a matching CDR3 protein are joined into one entry that keeps the most common DNA and genes. This sample holds 600,000 to 800,000 distinct CDR3 sequences; around 13% were observed only once. 0.79% of the sample belongs to the ten largest clones. The sample's treatment or condition label is to be understood as: allogeneic hematopoietic cell transplantation with graft depleted of TCRalphabeta T cells and CD19 B cells.

The specimen was PBMCs, collected before TCRalphabeta/CD19-depleted stem cell transplant. The receptors were gathered from a girl aged 2-15 years with congenital amegakaryocytic thrombocytopenia, due to receive a stem cell transplant.

This rearrangement joins TRBV28 to TRBJ2-2; 8 nucleotides match TRBD2. The CDR3 has 17 amino acids. Germline CDR1 reads MDHEN; CDR2 reads SYDVKM. V trimming: 1 base; J trimming: 6 bases; junction bases outside the gene matches: 10. CDR3 sequence (DNA): TGTGCCAGCAGTTTATCCCGATCAGCGGGAGTTTCCGGGGAGCTGTTTTTT. Its translation is CASSLSRSAGVSGELFF.

The rearrangement links TRBV5-1 to TRBJ2-4; 7 bases align to TRBD2. CDR3 length: 16 amino acids. After removal of 0 bases from V and 1 base from J, the junction contained 4 bases not matched to a gene. Germline V CDR1 and CDR2: SGHRS, YFSETQ. This chain's CDR3 is CASSLVAGSAKNIQYF. Written as DNA, the CDR3 is TGCGCCAGCAGCTTGGTAGCGGGCTCGGCCAAAAACATTCAGTACTTC.

This clonotype has a count of ten or more. The chain recombines TRBV7-6 with TRBJ2-1; TRBD2 matches 10 bases. The CDR3 consists of 17 residues. Trimming at V came to 4 bases and at J to 0 bases, leaving 6 bases not matched to a gene. The germline V gene has CDR1 SGHVS and CDR2 FNYEAQ. The CDR3 sequence: CASSSRLAGNSYNEQFF. CDR3 in DNA: TGTGCCAGCAGCTCGAGACTAGCGGGCAACTCCTACAATGAGCAGTTCTTC.

This clonotype was recorded once. This could be a read error, since a much larger clone is one nucleotide away. The J gene is TRBJ2-2, the V gene TRBV15; D is ambiguous. CDR1 and CDR2 (germline): LNHNV, YYDKDF (reference sequence). CDR3 length: 13 amino acids. CDR3 coding DNA: TGTCCCACCAGCAGAGTTCGAACCGGGGAGCTGTTTTTT. Translating gives CPTSRVRTGELFF.

The V gene is TRBV7-2, the J gene TRBJ2-1, with 7 bases lining up with TRBD1. The CDR3 sequence is 18 residues long. The germline gives CDR1 SGHTA, CDR2 FQGNSA. J gave up 7 bases and V 0 bases, and 15 bases lay outside the gene matches. The CDR3 loop reads CASSLAGGGELVRNEQFF. The CDR3 DNA reads TGTGCCAGCAGCTTAGCAGGGGGCGGAGAGCTGGTTAGGAATGAGCAGTTCTTC.

This clonotype has at least ten counts. The CDR3 is CASSLSRERRETQYF. The CDR3 coding sequence is TGTGCCAGCAGTTTATCGCGGGAGCGTAGAGAGACCCAGTACTTC. V gene TRBV12-3 or TRBV12-4 combines with J gene TRBJ2-5, with 7 bases aligning to TRBD2. This CDR3 comprises 15 residues. V gave up 2 bases and J gave up 4 bases; unmatched junction bases: 7.

J is TRBJ2-1 and V is TRBV5-1; D might be TRBD1 (6 bases). Germline lookup yields CDR1 SGHRS and CDR2 YFSETQ. The CDR3 contains 14 residues. Trimming shortened V by 4 bases and J by 10 bases, and 18 bases separated the two germline ends. CDR3 loop: CASSTTQTGTEQFF. CDR3 nucleotide sequence: TGCGCCAGCAGCACCACTCAGACAGGCACCGAGCAGTTCTTC.

Many counts were recorded for this clonotype. The gene calls are TRBV19 and TRBJ2-7, with 7 bases fitting TRBD2. CDR1 and CDR2 (germline): LNHDA, SQIVND (reference sequence). V lost 9 bases and J lost 6; bases outside the gene matches: 17. The CDR3 totals 15 residues. The CDR3 here is CASATAGRAGFEQYF. The CDR3 region has the DNA TGTGCCAGCGCGACAGCGGGGAGAGCCGGTTTCGAGCAGTACTTC.

This clonotype was seen just once. This chain uses TRBV20-1 with TRBJ2-1; D remains unclear. The V end was cut by 8 bases, the J end by 4 bases, with 21 bases between. The CDR3 covers 15 residues. Germline CDR1 DFQATT, CDR2 SNEGSKA (reference sequence). Written as DNA, the CDR3 is TGCAGTTCCACAGCAACGAGTGCACCTTACAATGAGCAGTTCTTC. Protein sequence: CSSTATSAPYNEQFF.

This clonotype was recorded at least ten times. The chain is built from TRBV12-3 or TRBV12-4 and TRBJ2-5, with D possibly matching TRBD1 (5 bases). This CDR3 has 14 residues. V was shortened by 6 bases and J by 1 base, with 12 bases between the two germline ends. The CDR3, as DNA: TGTGCCAGCAGACCTCGACAGTTCCAAGAGACCCAGTACTTC. It translates to CASRPRQFQETQYF.

This clonotype has ten or more counts. This chain links TRBV20-1 with TRBJ2-1, with a possible D match to TRBD2 (6 bases). This CDR3 region has 14 residues. The V end lost 2 bases, the J end lost 0 bases, and 8 bases lay between the germline ends. Germline V gene lookup returns CDR1 DFQATT and CDR2 SNEGSKA (reference sequence). The chain's CDR3 is CSARPGLSYNEQFF. The CDR3 DNA sequence: TGCAGTGCTAGACCGGGACTCTCCTACAATGAGCAGTTCTTC.

The chain uses TRBV5-1 and TRBJ2-7; the D is unclear. Germline lookup yields CDR1 SGHRS and CDR2 YFSETQ. V lost 6 bases to trimming and J lost 3 bases, with 19 bases between them. The CDR3 totals 15 residues. The CDR3 bases are TGCGCCAGCACTGCCCGTGGCGGCGCCGACTACGAGCAGTACTTC. Translating it yields CASTARGGADYEQYF.

This clonotype was counted at least ten times. The J gene is TRBJ2-7, the V gene TRBV6-5; D uncertain. The CDR3 has 15 amino acids. Trimming shortened V by 0 bases and J by 2 bases, and 11 bases separated the two germline ends. Germline V gene data show CDR1 as MNHEY and CDR2 as SVGAGI. As DNA, the CDR3 is TGTGCCAGCAGTTACTCGCCTGTTAGTACCTACGAGCAGTACTTC. Encoded protein: CASSYSPVSTYEQYF.